The 23 T cell receptor beta chains listed next were all sequenced from one sample in a study of cytomegalovirus exposure and HLA in healthy donors. PCR used 60 Vbeta primers and 13 Jbeta primers. Data came from immunoSEQ multiplex PCR; TCRdb stores just in-frame clones and leaves some out. The table has approximately 110,000 clones, around four fifths seen once. What was sequenced was PBMCs. The receptors stem from a man younger than 45 in good health and CMV-seronegative.

This sequence joins TRBV27 and TRBJ2-1, with 9 nucleotides matching TRBD1. With V trimmed by 7 bases and J by 6 bases, 10 bases remained unmatched. Germline-derived CDR1 and CDR2 are MNHEY and SMNVEV (reference sequence). The CDR3 covers 15 residues. The CDR3: CASTISVTGGNEQFF. The CDR3, as DNA: TGTGCCAGCACCATTTCCGTGACAGGGGGCAATGAGCAGTTCTTC.

The rearrangement links TRBV2 to TRBJ1-4; the D is unclear. Germline CDR1 SNHLY, CDR2 FYNNEI. The CDR3 is made up of 15 amino acids. The V end lost 1 base, the J end lost 10 bases, and 16 bases lay between the germline ends. CDR3 sequence reads: CASSEGQSEFGKLFF. DNA for the CDR3: TGTGCCAGCAGTGAAGGGCAGAGCGAATTTGGAAAACTGTTTTTT.

The gene calls are TRBV15 and TRBJ2-7; unclear D gene. The CDR3 length is 14 residues. V lost 0 bases to trimming and J lost 8 bases, with 14 bases between them. The V gene's germline CDR1 is LNHNV and CDR2 YYDKDF (reference sequence). CDR3 region: CATSRDGQAFQQYF. The CDR3 DNA reads TGTGCCACCAGCAGAGATGGTCAGGCCTTCCAGCAGTACTTC. The variable domain in full, completed from reference TRBV15 and TRBJ2-7, reads DAMVIQNPRYQVTQFGKPVTLSCSQTLNHNVMYWYQQKSSQAPKLLFHYYDKDFNNEADTPDNFQSRRPNTSFCFLDIRSPGLGDTAMYLCATSRDGQAFQQYFGPGTRLTVT.

The chain uses TRBV5-5 and TRBJ2-1, with D maybe TRBD2 (6 bases). The V end lost 6 bases, the J end lost 2 bases, and 18 bases lay between the germline ends. CDR1 is SGHKS, CDR2 YYEKEE, per germline (reference sequence). CDR3 length equals 16 residues. The CDR3: CASNGGGGITYNEQFF. The CDR3 DNA sequence: TGTGCCAGCAACGGGGGTGGGGGAATCACCTACAATGAGCAGTTCTTC.

This chain uses TRBV18 with TRBJ2-1; the D gene is possibly TRBD2 (5 bases). Germline CDR1 KGHSH, CDR2 LQKENI. The CDR3 loop spans 15 amino acids. The V gene lost 2 bases and the J gene lost 1 base, with 9 bases spanning the gap. DNA for the CDR3: TGTGCCAGCTCACCAAGCGGTATATCCTACAATGAGCAGTTCTTC. Residues: CASSPSGISYNEQFF.

The gene calls are TRBV30 and TRBJ2-2; D may be TRBD2 (5 bases). The germline CDR1 and CDR2 sequences are GTSNPN and SVGIG (reference sequence). Trimming took off 0 bases at V and 7 bases at J, with 9 bases between the two ends. The CDR3 length is 13 residues. The CDR3 here is CAWSVLGVGELFF. CDR3 sequence (DNA): TGTGCCTGGAGTGTACTAGGAGTCGGGGAGCTGTTTTTT.

The V and J genes are TRBV30 and TRBJ1-1; D ambiguous. The CDR3 is 14 amino acids. Germline loops: CDR1 GTSNPN, CDR2 SVGIG (reference sequence). Trimming shortened V by 1 base and J by 3 bases, and 12 bases separated the two germline ends. CDR3 DNA: TGTGCCTGGAGTGAAGTCTCCCAGGACACTGAAGCTTTCTTT. The encoded protein is CAWSEVSQDTEAFF.

The chain joins TRBV19 to TRBJ1-5; 7 nucleotides align to TRBD1. The CDR3 sequence is 16 residues long. Trimming at V came to 4 bases and at J to 4 bases, leaving 10 bases not matched to a gene. Germline values: CDR1 LNHDA, CDR2 SQIVND (reference sequence). Here the CDR3 reads CASSSGQVFFNQPQHF. The CDR3, as DNA: TGTGCCAGTAGTAGTGGACAGGTCTTTTTTAATCAGCCCCAGCATTTT.

The J gene is TRBJ2-5, the V gene TRBV5-1, with 10 nucleotides matching TRBD1. Germline assignment: CDR1 SGHRS and CDR2 YFSETQ. Germline trimming cut 4 bases from V and 2 bases from J; bases unmatched to any gene: 5. The CDR3 contains 15 residues. CDR3 nucleotides: TGCGCCAGCAGCCCAGGGACAGGGGTACAAGAGACCCAGTACTTC. It specifies CASSPGTGVQETQYF.

This clone appeared a few times. V usage is TRBV10-1 and J usage is TRBJ2-2; TRBD2 matches at 12 bases. V trimming: 1 base; J trimming: 4 bases; junction bases outside the gene matches: 10. The CDR3 is 19 residues long. Germline V gives CDR1 WNHNN, CDR2 SYGVQD (reference sequence). This chain's CDR3 is CASSEFELAGGLVTGELFF. As DNA, the CDR3 is TGCGCCAGCAGTGAGTTCGAACTAGCGGGGGGCCTCGTCACCGGGGAGCTGTTTTTT.

This chain links TRBV5-4 with TRBJ1-1, with TRBD1 matching over 8 bases. This CDR3 is 17 amino acids long. The germline V gene encodes CDR1 SGHNT and CDR2 YYREEE (reference sequence). V dropped 0 bases and J dropped 1; count of bases not matched to a gene: 8. The CDR3 nucleotides read TGTGCCAGCAGCTTGGACAGGGGGAGATTAAGGAACACTGAAGCTTTCTTT. Translation: CASSLDRGRLRNTEAFF.

This chain connects TRBV6-1 to TRBJ2-1; the D is unclear. V shed 3 bases and J shed 6 bases, with 3 bases lying between them. The germline V gene has CDR1 MNHNS and CDR2 SASEGT. CDR3 length: 11 residues. The CDR3 region is CASSDLNEQFF. The CDR3 DNA reads as TGTGCCAGCAGTGACCTCAATGAGCAGTTCTTC.

This rearrangement joins TRBV19 to TRBJ1-2; D gene ambiguous. Trimming removed 6 bases from V and 0 bases from J, with 11 bases in between. The CDR3 is made up of 14 amino acids. Germline V gene data show CDR1 as LNHDA and CDR2 as SQIVND (reference sequence). CDR3 DNA: TGTGCCAGTAGAAGGGAGGGATCTAACTATGGCTACACCTTC. Its translation is CASRREGSNYGYTF.

The chain links TRBV23-1 to TRBJ2-5; the match to TRBD2 covers 7 bases. TRBV23-1 belongs to the ORF category, with a function that is uncertain. V lost 7 bases to trimming and J lost 5 bases; unmatched junction nucleotides: 4. The CDR3 has 12 amino acids. The DNA for the CDR3 is TGCGCCAGCAACGAGGGAGGGGAGACCCAGTACTTC. This sequence encodes CASNEGGETQYF.

The chain combines TRBV9 with TRBJ1-2, with TRBD1 matching over 9 bases. CDR1 is SGDLS and CDR2 is YYNGEE in the germline V gene. V lost 0 bases and J lost 8; bases outside the gene matches: 14. The CDR3 has 17 residues. The CDR3 is CASSVAPVGTGLIGYTF. The CDR3 region has the DNA TGTGCCAGCAGCGTAGCTCCCGTGGGGACAGGGCTCATAGGCTACACCTTC. Complete variable domain (other parts from reference TRBV9 and TRBJ1-2): DSGVTQTPKHLITATGQRVTLRCSPRSGDLSVYWYQQSLDQGLQFLIQYYNGEERAKGNILERFSAQQFPDLHSELNLSSLELGDSALYFCASSVAPVGTGLIGYTFGSGTRLTVV.

The chain carries TRBV4-3 and TRBJ2-6, with a weak D call TRBD2 (5 bases). The CDR3 extends over 17 amino acids. Trimming cost V 2 bases and J 4 bases, with 15 bases left between them. Germline V lookup: CDR1 LGHNA, CDR2 YSLEER. Here the CDR3 reads CASSQSGEGLGANVLTF. In nucleotides, the CDR3 is TGCGCCAGCAGCCAAAGTGGTGAGGGCCTGGGGGCCAACGTCCTGACTTTC.

The chain joins TRBV2 to TRBJ2-1, with 9 positions matching TRBD2. V lost 0 bases and J lost 7; bases outside the gene matches: 7. Germline V gene lookup returns CDR1 SNHLY and CDR2 FYNNEI. The CDR3 covers 16 residues. In nucleotides, the CDR3 is TGTGCCAGCAGTGAAGCCGCGGGGGGGCCATGGAATGAGCAGTTCTTC. Its translation: CASSEAAGGPWNEQFF.

DNA of the CDR3: TGTGCCAGCAGTTACCAAACACCGGGAGGCTACACCTTC. Translating gives CASSYQTPGGYTF. The V and J genes are TRBV6-5 and TRBJ1-2; D call uncertain. The CDR3 runs to 13 residues. CDR1 is MNHEY and CDR2 is SVGAGI in the germline V gene. Trimming took 2 bases from V and 8 from J, leaving 12 bases between them.

The chain has TRBV29-1 and TRBJ1-4; D may be TRBD1 (5 bases). The CDR3 loop spans 11 amino acids. V was pared by 7 bases and J by 10 bases, with 13 bases between. Germline CDR1 and CDR2: SQVTM and ANQGSEA. The CDR3 DNA sequence: TGCAGCGGAGCCTCGGGGGGAAAACTGTTTTTT. It yields the protein CSGASGGKLFF.

V and J are TRBV2 and TRBJ1-1, with 11 bases matching TRBD1. Germline trimming cut 6 bases from V and 1 base from J; bases unmatched to any gene: 4. The CDR3 is 15 residues long. From germline, CDR1 is SNHLY and CDR2 FYNNEI. The CDR3 coding sequence is TGTGCCAGCAGCACGGGACAGGGGGGGAACACTGAAGCTTTCTTT. Amino acids: CASSTGQGGNTEAFF.

The CDR3 region is CASSQVAGSGANVLTF. The DNA of the CDR3 is TGCGCCAGCAGCCAAGTAGCGGGGTCTGGGGCCAACGTCCTGACTTTC. The genes are TRBV4-3 and TRBJ2-6; 8 bases map to TRBD2. Trimming cost V 1 base and J 1 base; bases outside gene matches: 0. The CDR3 length is 16 residues. In germline, CDR1 is LGHNA, CDR2 YSLEER.

This clone was counted once. The chain has TRBV5-1 and TRBJ2-7; tentatively, D is TRBD2 (5 bases). CDR1 is SGHRS, CDR2 YFSETQ, per germline. This CDR3 region has 15 residues. Trimming stripped 0 bases from V and 3 bases from J, with 13 bases between. The CDR3 region has the DNA TGCGCCAGCAGCTTGGGGCCGGGGATTAACTACGAGCAGTACTTC. As protein: CASSLGPGINYEQYF.

This chain joins TRBV27 and TRBJ2-7; possibly TRBD1 for D (6 bases). This CDR3 has 14 amino acids. Trimming shortened V by 6 bases and J by 2 bases, and 14 bases separated the two germline ends. CDR1 is MNHEY and CDR2 is SMNVEV in the germline V gene (reference sequence). The DNA for the CDR3 is TGTGCCAGCAGCAGACAGGTAGATGCCTACGAGCAGTACTTC. It codes for CASSRQVDAYEQYF.